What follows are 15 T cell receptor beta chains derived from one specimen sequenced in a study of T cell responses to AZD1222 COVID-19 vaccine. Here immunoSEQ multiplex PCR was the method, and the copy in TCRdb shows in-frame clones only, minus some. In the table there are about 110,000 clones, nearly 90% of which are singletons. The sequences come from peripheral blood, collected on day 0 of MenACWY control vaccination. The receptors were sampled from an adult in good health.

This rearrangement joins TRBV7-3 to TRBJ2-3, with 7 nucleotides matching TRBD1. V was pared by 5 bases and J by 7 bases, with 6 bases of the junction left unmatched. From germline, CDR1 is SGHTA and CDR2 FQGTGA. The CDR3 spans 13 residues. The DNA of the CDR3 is TGTGCCAGCAGCCCACAGGGGCCCTATACGCAGTATTTT. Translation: CASSPQGPYTQYF.

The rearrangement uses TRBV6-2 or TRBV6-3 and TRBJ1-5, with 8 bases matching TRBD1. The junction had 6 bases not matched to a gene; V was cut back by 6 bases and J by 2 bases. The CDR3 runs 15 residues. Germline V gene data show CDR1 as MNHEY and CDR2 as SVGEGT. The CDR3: CASSSSTGGNQPQHF. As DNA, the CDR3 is TGTGCCAGCAGCTCTTCGACAGGGGGCAATCAGCCCCAGCATTTT.

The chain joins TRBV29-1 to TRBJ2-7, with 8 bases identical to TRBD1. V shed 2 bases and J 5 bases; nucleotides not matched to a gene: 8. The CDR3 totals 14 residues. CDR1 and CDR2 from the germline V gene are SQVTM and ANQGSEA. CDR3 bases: TGCAGCGTTGAACCGGGACAGGATACTCACGAGCAGTACTTC. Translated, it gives CSVEPGQDTHEQYF.

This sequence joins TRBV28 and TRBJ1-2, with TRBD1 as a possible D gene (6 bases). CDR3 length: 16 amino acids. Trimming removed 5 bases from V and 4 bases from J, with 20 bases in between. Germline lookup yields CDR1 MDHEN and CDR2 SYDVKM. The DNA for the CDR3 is TGTGCCAGCAGTCGACAAGCCCCCGGACAGATCTATGGCTACACCTTC. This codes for CASSRQAPGQIYGYTF.

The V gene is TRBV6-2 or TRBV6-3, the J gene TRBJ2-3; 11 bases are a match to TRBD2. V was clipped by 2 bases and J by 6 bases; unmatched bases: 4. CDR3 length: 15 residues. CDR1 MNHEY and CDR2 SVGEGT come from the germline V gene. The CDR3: CASSYGLAGSDTQYF. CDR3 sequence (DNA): TGTGCCAGCAGTTACGGACTAGCGGGTTCGGATACGCAGTATTTT.

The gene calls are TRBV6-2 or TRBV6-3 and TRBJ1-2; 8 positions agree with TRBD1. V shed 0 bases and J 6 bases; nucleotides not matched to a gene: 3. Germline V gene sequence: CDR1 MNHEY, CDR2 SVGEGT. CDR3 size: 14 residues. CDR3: CASSYSDRGDGYTF. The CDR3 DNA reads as TGTGCCAGCAGTTACTCAGACAGGGGCGATGGCTACACCTTC.

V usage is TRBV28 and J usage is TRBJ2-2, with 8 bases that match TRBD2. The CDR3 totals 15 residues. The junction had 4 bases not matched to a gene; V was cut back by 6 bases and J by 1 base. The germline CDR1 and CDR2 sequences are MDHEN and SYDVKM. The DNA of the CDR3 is TGTGCCAGCAGCCGAACTAGCGGGAACACCGGGGAGCTGTTTTTT. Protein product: CASSRTSGNTGELFF.

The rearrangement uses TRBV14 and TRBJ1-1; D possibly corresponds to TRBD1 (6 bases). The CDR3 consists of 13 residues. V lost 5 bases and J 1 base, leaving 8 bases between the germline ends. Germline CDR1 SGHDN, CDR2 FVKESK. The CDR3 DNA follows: TGTGCCAGCAGCGAGACAGGGAACACTGAAGCTTTCTTT. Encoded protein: CASSETGNTEAFF.

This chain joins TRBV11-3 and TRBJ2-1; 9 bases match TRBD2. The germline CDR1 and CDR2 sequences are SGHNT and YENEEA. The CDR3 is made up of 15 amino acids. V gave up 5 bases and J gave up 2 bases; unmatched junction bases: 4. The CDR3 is CASSDLAGPYNEQFF. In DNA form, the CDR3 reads TGTGCCAGCAGCGACCTAGCGGGGCCCTACAATGAGCAGTTCTTC.

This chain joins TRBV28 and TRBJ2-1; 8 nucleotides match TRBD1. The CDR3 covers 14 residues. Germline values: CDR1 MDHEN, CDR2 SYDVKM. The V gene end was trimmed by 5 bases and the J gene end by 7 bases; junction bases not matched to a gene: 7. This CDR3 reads CASSRTQGANEQFF. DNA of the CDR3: TGTGCCAGCAGTAGGACTCAGGGGGCAAATGAGCAGTTCTTC.

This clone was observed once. This chain's CDR3 is CASSRDRGALRYGYTF. The CDR3 region has the DNA TGTGCCAGTAGTCGGGACAGGGGCGCTCTGAGGTATGGCTACACCTTC. The V gene is TRBV19, the J gene TRBJ1-2; 10 nucleotides align to TRBD1. This CDR3 spans 16 amino acids. Per the germline V gene, CDR1 is LNHDA and CDR2 is SQIVND (reference sequence). V lost 5 bases to trimming and J lost 5 bases; unmatched junction nucleotides: 11. Supplemented by reference TRBV19 and TRBJ1-2, the full variable domain reads DGGITQSPKYLFRKEGQNVTLSCEQNLNHDAMYWYRQDPGQGLRLIYYSQIVNDFQKGDIAEGYSVSREKKESFPLTVTSAQKNPTAFYLCASSRDRGALRYGYTFGSGTRLTVV.

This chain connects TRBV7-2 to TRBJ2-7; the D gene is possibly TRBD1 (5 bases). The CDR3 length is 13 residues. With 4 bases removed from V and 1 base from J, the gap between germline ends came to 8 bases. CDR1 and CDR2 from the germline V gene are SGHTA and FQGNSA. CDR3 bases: TGTGCCAGCAGCTCGAGACAGTCCTACGAGCAGTACTTC. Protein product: CASSSRQSYEQYF.

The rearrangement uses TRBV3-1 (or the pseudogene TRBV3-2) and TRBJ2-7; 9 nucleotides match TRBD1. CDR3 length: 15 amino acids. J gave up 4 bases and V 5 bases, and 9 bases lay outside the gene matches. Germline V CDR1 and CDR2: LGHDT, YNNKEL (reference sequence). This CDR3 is CASSGSGTGNYEQYF. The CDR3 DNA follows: TGTGCCAGCAGCGGCTCCGGGACAGGGAATTACGAGCAGTACTTC.

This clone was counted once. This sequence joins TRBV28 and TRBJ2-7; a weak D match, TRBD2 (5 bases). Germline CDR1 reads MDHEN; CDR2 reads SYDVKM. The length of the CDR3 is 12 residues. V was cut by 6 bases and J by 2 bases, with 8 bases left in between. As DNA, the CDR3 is TGTGCCAGCAGGGGAGACCCCTACGAGCAGTACTTC. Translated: CASRGDPYEQYF.

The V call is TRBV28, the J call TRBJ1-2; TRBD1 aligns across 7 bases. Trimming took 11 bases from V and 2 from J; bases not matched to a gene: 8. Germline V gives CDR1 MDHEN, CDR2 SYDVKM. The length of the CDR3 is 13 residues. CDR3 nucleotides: TGTGCCTCCAGGGACAGCCAGAACTATGGCTACACCTTC. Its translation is CASRDSQNYGYTF.